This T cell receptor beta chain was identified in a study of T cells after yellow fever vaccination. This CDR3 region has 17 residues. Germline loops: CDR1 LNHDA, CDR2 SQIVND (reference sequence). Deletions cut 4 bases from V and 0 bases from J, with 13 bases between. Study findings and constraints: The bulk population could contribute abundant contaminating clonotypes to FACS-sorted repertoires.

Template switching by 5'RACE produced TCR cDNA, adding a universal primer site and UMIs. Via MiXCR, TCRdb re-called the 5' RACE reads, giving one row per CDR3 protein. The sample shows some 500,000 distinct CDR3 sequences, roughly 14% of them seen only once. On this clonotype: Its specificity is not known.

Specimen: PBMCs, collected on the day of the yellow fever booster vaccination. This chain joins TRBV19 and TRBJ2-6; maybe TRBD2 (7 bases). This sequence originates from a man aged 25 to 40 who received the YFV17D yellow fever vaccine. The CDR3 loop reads CASSKQGRVSGANVLTF. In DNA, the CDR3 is TGTGCCAGTAGTAAGCAGGGGAGGGTCTCTGGGGCCAACGTCCTGACTTTC.